This T cell receptor beta chain came from a study of T cells in Graves' hyperthyroidism and ophthalmopathy. General study results and limits: Ophthalmopathy, which appeared later, was predicted by the model a median roughly 6.6 months before onset.

This clonotype was recorded many times. Its antigen is unknown. Diagnosis rested on symptoms, serum thyroxine and TRAb, thyroid ultrasound, and orbital computed tomography. Using RNA transcripts as the source, TCR beta CDR3 regions were amplified. TCR CDR3 underwent first-round RT-PCR with the HTBI primer set. MiXCR was run by TCRdb on the multiplex PCR reads, yielding one entry per CDR3 protein. Among a few hundred thousand distinct CDR3 sequences listed, around 14% were seen once. This TCR was recovered from a woman aged 18-29 years with Graves' hyperthyroidism. Source material: blood.

The CDR3 spells CASSLHRASNQPQHF. DNA for the CDR3: TGTGCCAGCAGTTTACACAGGGCGAGCAATCAGCCCCAGCATTTT. The gene calls are TRBV27 and TRBJ1-5; D is perhaps TRBD1 (6 bases). CDR1 MNHEY and CDR2 SMNVEV come from the germline V gene (reference sequence). This CDR3 is built from 15 residues. Trimming took 2 bases from V and 1 from J, leaving 9 bases between them.